Below, 6 T cell receptor beta chains from the same sample are listed, as sequenced in a study of T cells after yellow fever vaccination. Via MiXCR, TCRdb re-called the 5' RACE reads, giving one row per CDR3 protein. Here the sample spans 300,000 or so distinct CDR3 sequences, approximately 4% being singletons. Source: PBMCs, taken 5 days after the yellow fever booster vaccination. The receptors were gathered from a man between 18 and 29 years old who received the YFV17D yellow fever vaccine.

The chain recombines TRBV4-1 with TRBJ2-4; maybe TRBD2 (6 bases). This CDR3 is 13 amino acids long. V was clipped by 0 bases and J by 7 bases, with 7 bases between them. The germline V gene has CDR1 MGHRA and CDR2 YSYEKL. The CDR3 is CASSQDGGNIQYF. The CDR3 DNA follows: TGCGCCAGCAGCCAAGATGGGGGGAACATTCAGTACTTC.

This chain links TRBV11-1 with TRBJ2-3; D uncertain. The CDR3 loop spans 14 amino acids. Germline V lookup: CDR1 SGHAT, CDR2 FQDESV (reference sequence). Deletions cut 2 bases from V and 0 bases from J, with 6 bases between. The CDR3 is CASSLSRSTDTQYF. The CDR3 DNA reads TGTGCCAGCAGCTTATCCCGGAGCACAGATACGCAGTATTTT.

This clonotype was counted a few times. V is TRBV3-1 and J is TRBJ1-5, with no clear D. V was shortened by 0 bases and J by 4 bases, with 10 bases between the two germline ends. Per the germline V gene, CDR1 is LGHDT and CDR2 is YNNKEL (reference sequence). The CDR3 loop spans 15 amino acids. The CDR3 region has the DNA TGTGCCAGCAGCCAAGACTTGGTCACGAATCAGCCCCAGCATTTT. It is translated as CASSQDLVTNQPQHF.

The chain links TRBV6-6 to TRBJ1-2; D is unresolved. The CDR3 totals 11 residues. V lost 8 bases and J lost 8, with 12 bases in between. Germline V gene lookup returns CDR1 MNHNY and CDR2 SVGAGI (reference sequence). The CDR3 bases are TGTGCCAGCCGTGAGGTGAACGGCTACACCTTC. It encodes CASREVNGYTF.

This clonotype was seen ten or more times. This sequence joins TRBV5-1 and TRBJ2-1, with 11 positions matching TRBD1. The junction had 2 bases not matched to a gene; V was cut back by 4 bases and J by 2 bases. The CDR3 has 15 residues. Germline V gives CDR1 SGHRS, CDR2 YFSETQ. CDR3 loop: CASSRDRGTYNEQFF. The CDR3 DNA reads as TGCGCCAGCAGCCGGGACAGGGGGACCTACAATGAGCAGTTCTTC. Complete variable domain (other parts from reference TRBV5-1 and TRBJ2-1): KAGVTQTPRYLIKTRGQQVTLSCSPISGHRSVSWYQQTPGQGLQFLFEYFSETQRNKGNFPGRFSGRQFSNSRSEMNVSTLELGDSALYLCASSRDRGTYNEQFFGPGTRLTVL.

This clonotype was seen a handful of times. The chain links TRBV29-1 to TRBJ2-5; no reliable D call. V lost 7 bases and J 4 bases, leaving 10 bases between the germline ends. This CDR3 has 11 residues. CDR1 and CDR2 from the germline V gene are SQVTM and ANQGSEA. This CDR3 reads CSGSSGETQYF. The CDR3 nucleotides read TGCAGCGGCTCTTCGGGAGAGACCCAGTACTTC.